The sequence of this TCR beta chain was determined in a study of T cell repertoires in cytomegalovirus infection. Study as a whole: CMV epitopes used comprised recently identified HLA-C-restricted ones and well-studied HLA-B-restricted ones. Both CMV infection and a matching HLA type were indicated by public TCR beta signatures.

TCRdb ran MiXCR on the reads and lists one entry per CDR3 protein. The sample records nearly 700,000 distinct CDR3 sequences, roughly 36% being singletons. On this clonotype: The antigen remains unidentified.

Findings and caveats of the study: Summed frequency of public TCR beta families distinguished CMV carriers with the relevant HLA. Ex vivo, HLA-C-restricted CMV-specific TCR beta clonotypes prevailed over the rest of the response.

This CDR3 is built from 11 residues. CDR1 and CDR2 (germline): SGHRS, YFSETQ. Trimming removed 0 bases at V and 14 bases at J, with 9 bases between. The clonotype was recovered from a human donor in good health (CMV status not recorded). Some clones in this sample may be carry-over from other donors' samples. The gene calls are TRBV5-1 and TRBJ2-1, with D hard to call. The sample in question was cultured PBMCs, obtained from culture after CMV antigen stimulation. For the CDR3, the DNA is TGCGCCAGCAGCTTGGGACTTCTAGAGTTCTTC. It translates to CASSLGLLEFF.